A selection of T cell receptor beta chains follows, all from one sample in a study of blood T cell repertoires in COVID-19. Clones were sequenced by immunoSEQ multiplex PCR, and TCRdb holds only the in-frame ones, with some missing. Counted here are 300,000 to 350,000 clones, over 80% occurring once; the ten biggest clones make up approximately 9.4%. Sequencing used peripheral blood. The receptors originated from a man in his thirties or forties with COVID-19, enrolled during active disease. CDR3s include the opening cysteine and the closing phenylalanine or tryptophan. The order of the fields is clone size, D gene, V gene, J gene, CDR3 protein. The D gene is left open where the match is weak. Expanded clones are given a class, and other clones once, few, many or no size at all.

many,TRBD1,TRBV18,TRBJ2-7,CASSPPWQGDEQYF
-,-,TRBV5-4,TRBJ1-2,CASSLSGINYGYTF
-,-,TRBV13,TRBJ2-3,CASSFLSGWSTDTQYF
few,-,TRBV11-1,TRBJ2-7,CASSFEGESSYEQYF
-,-,TRBV7-2,TRBJ2-1,CASSLAGFGGGEQFF
once,-,TRBV19,TRBJ1-1,CASTIPGLNTEAFF
-,-,TRBV28,TRBJ1-2,CAIFLGGFYGYTF
-,-,TRBV18,TRBJ2-7,CASSPGLMSSTEQYF
once,-,TRBV18,TRBJ1-1,CASSPNTGTTNTEAFF
few,TRBD1,TRBV7-3,TRBJ1-2,CASSSSTGDGGYTF
-,-,TRBV9,TRBJ1-6,CASSVDSYNSPLHF
once,TRBD2,TRBV28,TRBJ2-1,CASSTQRELSYNEQFF
-,-,TRBV7-2,TRBJ2-5,CASSPRQSQETQYF
-,-,TRBV7-9,TRBJ2-1,CASSRDFSSYNEQFF
once,TRBD1,TRBV11-3,TRBJ2-3,CASSLRNRGVGSTDTQYF
-,-,TRBV19,TRBJ1-5,CASSIGAGAGNQPQHF
few,-,TRBV2,TRBJ1-3,CASSEQGRNTIYF
-,-,TRBV3-1/TRBV3-2,TRBJ1-4,CASSQQLTNEKLFF
-,-,TRBV15,TRBJ1-1,CATSPGGVVRGTEAFF
once,-,TRBV10-3,TRBJ1-5,CAISTGPGQGNQPQHF
-,TRBD1,TRBV24-1,TRBJ1-2,CATSAPGQGYGYTF
-,TRBD2,TRBV11-2,TRBJ2-3,CASSATSGSTDTQYF
-,-,TRBV7-2,TRBJ2-7,CASSSGQFTEQYF
once,-,TRBV28,TRBJ2-1,CASSLGGASGNEQFF
-,TRBD1,TRBV5-4,TRBJ2-5,CASSLAGTEKETQYF
-,TRBD1,TRBV5-4,TRBJ1-1,CASSLAFYSGTGPLNTEAFF
once,-,TRBV19,TRBJ1-1,CASSIDLQGIAFF
-,TRBD2,TRBV29-1,TRBJ2-3,CSVGKTSGGSTDTQYF
-,TRBD1,TRBV4-3,TRBJ2-3,CASSHQTGTDTDTQYF
-,-,TRBV6-2/TRBV6-3,TRBJ2-5,CASSSRGSQETQYF
-,TRBD2,TRBV19,TRBJ2-5,CASSISSGRKTQYF
-,-,TRBV3-1/TRBV3-2,TRBJ2-1,CASSLLRGGFFNEQFF
-,-,TRBV6-1,TRBJ2-1,CASSEVGDEQFF
-,TRBD2,TRBV7-2,TRBJ2-5,CASSYLTSGGFRETQYF
-,-,TRBV7-3,TRBJ2-3,CASSLGPSPRDTQYF
-,-,TRBV27,TRBJ1-6,CASSWRETSGNSPLHF
-,-,TRBV29-1,TRBJ1-3,CSVGEGLSSGNTIYF
-,-,TRBV4-2,TRBJ2-5,CASSSPELDQETQYF
-,TRBD2,TRBV5-4,TRBJ2-5,CASSGVVLAGEETQYF
-,TRBD2,TRBV5-8,TRBJ2-3,CASSLGVSSGALTDTQYF
-,-,TRBV7-2,TRBJ2-5,CASSLALKETQYF
-,-,TRBV18,TRBJ2-5,CASSPPYQETQYF
-,TRBD2,TRBV9,TRBJ2-2,CASGGLAPNTGELFF
-,-,TRBV27,TRBJ1-2,CASSLSGQYGYTF